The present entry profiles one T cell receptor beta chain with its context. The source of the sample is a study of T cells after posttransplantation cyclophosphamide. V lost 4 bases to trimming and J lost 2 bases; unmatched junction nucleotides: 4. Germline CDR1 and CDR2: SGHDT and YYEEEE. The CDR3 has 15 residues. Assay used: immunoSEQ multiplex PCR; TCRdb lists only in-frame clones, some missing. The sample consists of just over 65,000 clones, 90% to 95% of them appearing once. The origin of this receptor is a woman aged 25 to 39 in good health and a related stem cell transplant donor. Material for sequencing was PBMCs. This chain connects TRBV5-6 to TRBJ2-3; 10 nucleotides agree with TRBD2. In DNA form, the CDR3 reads TGTGCCAGCAGCCCCCTAGCGGGAGCCACAGATACGCAGTATTTT. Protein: CASSPLAGATDTQYF.